This T cell receptor (beta chain) was retrieved from a study of CD8 T cells in Susac syndrome. Study-level background: Treatment status at blood draw for the Susac syndrome patients was therapy-naive, corticosteroids, or intravenous immunoglobulin alone.

FACS was used to enrich TEMRA cells, whereas the CD8+ and CD4+ T cells were obtained by negative isolation. Germline CDR1 reads MNHEY; CDR2 reads SVGEGT. V was trimmed by 5 bases and J by 9 bases, leaving 17 bases between them. The CDR3 runs to 15 residues. Reverse transcription of 0.5 to 1 ug RNA was performed with random hexamers. Multiplex immunoSEQ PCR targeted 54 Vbeta and 13 Jbeta TCR beta segments. TCRdb processed the immunoSEQ multiplex PCR reads anew with MiXCR; each CDR3 protein has one entry. Altogether 200,000 to 250,000 distinct CDR3 sequences are present, about 95% being singletons, with the ten largest covering 0.15% to 0.2%.

The source material was CD4+ T cells from PBMCs. The TCR sequence derives from a human donor with Susac syndrome. This sequence joins TRBV6-2 or TRBV6-3 and TRBJ1-6, with a weak D call TRBD1 (5 bases). The CDR3 DNA follows: TGTGCCAGCAGTCCGGGACGGAGCTATGGTTCACCCCTCCACTTT. As protein: CASSPGRSYGSPLHF.